This T cell receptor (beta chain) emerged from a study of T cell responses to AZD1222 COVID-19 vaccine. On the study more broadly: Doses given second, at about 4 or about 12 weeks, were pooled. Points from the study as a whole: Two doses of AZD1222 preceded a rise in Spike-specific TCR breadth and depth. Only 5 or 6 individuals given AZD1222 were seropositive at baseline.

Some clones are missing from TCRdb's copy, which holds only in-frame ones; the method was immunoSEQ multiplex PCR. In the table there are roughly 110,000 clones, 90% to 95% of which are singletons. Trimming removed 3 bases from V and 0 bases from J; junction bases left unmatched: 8. CDR3 length: 16 amino acids. Germline V gives CDR1 SGHDT, CDR2 YYEEEE. A remark on this clone: Its antigen remains unidentified.

Here the sequenced sample was peripheral blood, taken on day 0 of AZD1222 vaccination. This clonotype was sampled from an adult in good health. This rearrangement joins TRBV5-6 to TRBJ1-2; 7 nucleotides match TRBD1. CDR3 coding DNA: TGTGCCAGCAGCTACAGAATACAGGGGCCTAACTATGGCTACACCTTC. Translating gives CASSYRIQGPNYGYTF.